A single count supports the clone carrying this TCR beta chain. This specimen belongs to a study of shared T cell receptors in the human thymus. TCRdb's copy holds only in-frame clones and misses some; the assay was immunoSEQ multiplex PCR. Counted here are some 700,000 clones, roughly 90% occurring once; the ten biggest clones make up about 0.01%. The J segment lost 5 bases and the V segment lost 1 base, leaving 9 bases of the junction unmatched. The CDR3 is 19 residues long. Germline lookup yields CDR1 SGHAT and CDR2 FQNNGV. These same data were also listed under a study on human thymus T cells. That source notes: Those donating were healthy Finnish infants in corrective surgery for congenital heart defects. Related research described thymic repertoires that were highly overlapping among unrelated individuals.

The sequenced material came from thymocytes. The chain links TRBV11-2 to TRBJ2-2; TRBD2 matches at 14 bases. The clonotype comes from a boy less than two years old with a congenital heart defect. This CDR3 reads CASSLGGGLAGVGTGELFF. The CDR3, as DNA: TGTGCCAGCAGCTTAGGGGGGGGACTAGCGGGAGTGGGTACCGGGGAGCTGTTTTTT. Using reference TRBV11-2 and TRBJ2-2 for the parts outside the CDR3, the full variable domain is EAGVAQSPRYKIIEKRQSVAFWCNPISGHATLYWYQQILGQGPKLLIQFQNNGVVDDSQLPKDRFSAERLKGVDSTLKIQPAKLEDSAVYLCASSLGGGLAGVGTGELFFGEGSRLTVL.